These 30 T cell receptor beta chains were all obtained from the same sample, sequenced in a study of blood T cell repertoires in COVID-19. Only in-frame clones appear in the TCRdb table, and some are missing; sequencing was by immunoSEQ multiplex PCR. The sample lists 110,000 to 150,000 clones; 79% were seen once. The sample was peripheral blood. The receptor set was obtained from a man aged 45-60 years with active or convalescent COVID-19.

The genes are TRBV6-5 and TRBJ2-1; TRBD2 matches at 7 bases. From germline, CDR1 is MNHEY and CDR2 SVGAGI. V shed 4 bases, J shed 1 base, and the junction held 4 bases outside the gene matches. CDR3 length equals 15 residues. The CDR3 spells CASSSVAGSYNEQFF. The CDR3 region has the DNA TGTGCCAGCAGTTCCGTAGCGGGTTCCTACAATGAGCAGTTCTTC.

The rearrangement joins TRBV6-5 to TRBJ1-2; 8 positions match TRBD1. Germline V lookup: CDR1 MNHEY, CDR2 SVGAGI. V lost 6 bases, J lost 6 bases, and 6 bases stayed unmatched. The CDR3 is 13 residues long. CDR3 in DNA: TGTGCCAGCAGCAAAGACAGGGGTGATGGCTACACCTTC. Amino acid sequence: CASSKDRGDGYTF.

The rearrangement uses TRBV27 and TRBJ1-1, with TRBD1 identical over 9 bases. Germline-derived CDR1 and CDR2 are MNHEY and SMNVEV (reference sequence). The CDR3 spans 13 residues. V shed 5 bases and J 8 bases; nucleotides not matched to a gene: 6. CDR3 residues: CASSPDRGGEAFF. Here the CDR3 DNA reads TGTGCCAGCAGTCCAGACAGGGGGGGAGAAGCTTTCTTT.

The chain carries TRBV10-3 and TRBJ2-3; TRBD2 aligns across 13 bases. The CDR3 loop spans 16 amino acids. Germline CDR1 reads ENHRY; CDR2 reads SYGVKD. V lost 2 bases to trimming and J lost 2 bases; unmatched junction nucleotides: 1. The CDR3 DNA reads as TGTGCCATCAGTGAGGGGACTAGCGGGATCACAGATACGCAGTATTTT. This translates into CAISEGTSGITDTQYF.

The chain has TRBV11-2 and TRBJ1-4, with unresolved D. CDR3 size: 17 residues. Between the trimmed V and J ends, which lost 5 bases and 3 bases, there was a span of 19 bases. Germline CDR1 reads SGHAT; CDR2 reads FQNNGV. Here the CDR3 reads CASSREALTGSNEKLFF. The CDR3 DNA sequence: TGTGCCAGCAGCAGGGAGGCCCTAACCGGTTCTAATGAAAAACTGTTTTTT. The whole variable domain, filled in from reference TRBV11-2 and TRBJ1-4, reads EAGVAQSPRYKIIEKRQSVAFWCNPISGHATLYWYQQILGQGPKLLIQFQNNGVVDDSQLPKDRFSAERLKGVDSTLKIQPAKLEDSAVYLCASSREALTGSNEKLFFGSGTQLSVL.

The V gene is TRBV11-3, the J gene TRBJ2-1, with 12 bases identical to TRBD1. V lost 4 bases and J lost 9; bases outside the gene matches: 4. The CDR3 has 14 amino acids. The germline V gene has CDR1 SGHNT and CDR2 YENEEA. In nucleotides, the CDR3 is TGTGCCAGCAGCTCGGGACAGGGGGCTGGTGAGCAGTTCTTC. It yields the protein CASSSGQGAGEQFF.

At least ten counts were recorded for this clone. The chain combines TRBV12-5 with TRBJ2-1; 9 nucleotides line up with TRBD2. After removal of 1 base from V and 6 bases from J, the junction contained 7 bases not matched to a gene. Germline V gene sequence: CDR1 LGHNT, CDR2 FRNRAP. The CDR3 loop spans 16 amino acids. The CDR3 sequence is CASGLAVGLAINEQFF. The CDR3, as DNA: TGTGCTAGTGGTTTGGCCGTGGGACTAGCTATCAATGAGCAGTTCTTC.

V and J are TRBV5-8 and TRBJ2-3, with D uncertain. Between the trimmed V and J ends, which lost 4 bases and 0 bases, there was a span of 15 bases. This CDR3 has 16 amino acids. The germline V gene encodes CDR1 SGHTS and CDR2 YDEGEE. The CDR3 sequence is CASSLASSESTDTQYF. The CDR3 DNA reads as TGTGCCAGCAGCCTGGCGAGTTCCGAGAGCACAGATACGCAGTATTTT.

This clone occurred many times. The genes are TRBV7-9 and TRBJ1-6; D unclear. Trimming removed 2 bases from V and 9 bases from J, with 11 bases in between. CDR1 is SEHNR and CDR2 is FQNEAQ in the germline V gene (reference sequence). The CDR3 extends over 14 amino acids. The CDR3 loop reads CASSLSVQGSPLHF. In nucleotides, the CDR3 is TGTGCCAGCAGCTTAAGCGTCCAAGGTTCACCCCTCCACTTT.

This chain joins TRBV28 and TRBJ1-5; D unclear. This CDR3 is 16 amino acids long. V lost 6 bases and J lost 2, with 17 bases in between. Per the germline V gene, CDR1 is MDHEN and CDR2 is SYDVKM. The CDR3 sequence is CASRRSTLGGNQPQHF. CDR3 sequence (DNA): TGTGCCAGCAGGCGAAGTACCCTAGGCGGCAATCAGCCCCAGCATTTT.

The J gene is TRBJ2-7, the V gene TRBV24-1; D may be TRBD2 (5 bases). V was pared by 4 bases and J by 5 bases, with 14 bases between. The CDR3 contains 14 residues. Germline assignment: CDR1 KGHDR and CDR2 SFDVKD. The DNA of the CDR3 is TGTGCCACCAGTGACAACCTTCGGGGTAACGAGCAGTACTTC. This sequence encodes CATSDNLRGNEQYF.

J is TRBJ1-3 and V is TRBV5-4; D is unresolved. CDR1 and CDR2 from the germline V gene are SGHNT and YYREEE (reference sequence). The CDR3 is 13 residues long. Between the trimmed V and J ends, which lost 1 base and 4 bases, there was a span of 6 bases. The CDR3 nucleotides are TGTGCCAGCAGCTTGATTTCGGGAAACACCATATATTTT. Amino acid sequence: CASSLISGNTIYF.

The chain joins TRBV28 to TRBJ2-2; the D is unclear. The germline gives CDR1 MDHEN, CDR2 SYDVKM. This CDR3 contains 13 residues. Trimming shortened V by 6 bases and J by 5 bases, and 10 bases separated the two germline ends. CDR3 nucleotides: TGTGCCAGCAGCCCCCCCGCGACCGGGGAGCTGTTTTTT. It specifies CASSPPATGELFF.

V is TRBV20-1 and J is TRBJ2-3; 11 nucleotides line up with TRBD2. Germline V gives CDR1 DFQATT, CDR2 SNEGSKA (reference sequence). V lost 3 bases, J lost 0 bases, and 11 bases stayed unmatched. This CDR3 has 18 amino acids. CDR3 loop: CSASLLAGGIPSTDTQYF. The CDR3 DNA is TGCAGTGCTAGTTTGCTAGCGGGAGGTATCCCTAGCACAGATACGCAGTATTTT.

The chain couples TRBV9 to TRBJ2-7; 8 positions agree with TRBD1. V shed 4 bases, J shed 5 bases, and the junction held 8 bases outside the gene matches. The CDR3 is 14 amino acids. Germline V CDR1 and CDR2: SGDLS, YYNGEE. The CDR3 sequence is CASSSRTGYDEQYF. The CDR3 DNA reads as TGTGCCAGCAGCTCAAGGACAGGGTATGACGAGCAGTACTTC.

This chain joins TRBV7-6 and TRBJ2-2; D perhaps matches TRBD2 (6 bases). Germline V CDR1 and CDR2: SGHVS, FNYEAQ. The CDR3 length is 15 residues. Trimming took off 4 bases at V and 4 bases at J, with 13 bases between the two ends. DNA for the CDR3: TGTGCCAGCAGCTCTGGAGGGGTGGGCACCGGGGAGCTGTTTTTT. This codes for CASSSGGVGTGELFF.

This chain links TRBV19 with TRBJ2-7; 12 nucleotides match TRBD2. V shed 5 bases, J shed 4 bases, and the junction held 9 bases outside the gene matches. Germline-derived CDR1 and CDR2 are LNHDA and SQIVND (reference sequence). The CDR3 totals 16 residues. The chain's CDR3 is CASSSLAGGPQYEQYF. The CDR3 nucleotides read TGTGCCAGTAGTTCACTAGCGGGAGGTCCCCAATACGAGCAGTACTTC.

The CDR3 loop reads CASSTNGGGTDTQYF. Written as DNA, the CDR3 is TGTGCCAGCAGCACAAACGGGGGGGGCACAGATACGCAGTATTTT. The chain combines TRBV7-2 with TRBJ2-3; 8 bases align to TRBD2. The CDR3 is 15 amino acids. The ends lost 5 bases at V and 1 base at J; junction bases unmatched: 5. CDR1 is SGHTA and CDR2 is FQGNSA in the germline V gene. The full variable domain, rest sourced from reference TRBV7-2 and TRBJ2-3, is GAGVSQSPSNKVTEKGKDVELRCDPISGHTALYWYRQSLGQGLEFLIYFQGNSAPDKSGLPSDRFSAERTGGSVSTLTIQRTQQEDSAVYLCASSTNGGGTDTQYFGPGTRLTVL.

This clone was detected only once. The chain combines TRBV5-6 with TRBJ2-2; TRBD1 aligns across 10 bases. The CDR3 runs to 15 residues. V lost 4 bases and J lost 4; bases outside the gene matches: 4. Germline V gene data show CDR1 as SGHDT and CDR2 as YYEEEE. CDR3 nucleotides: TGTGCCAGCAGCGTCGGGACAGGGGCCACCGGGGAGCTGTTTTTT. Translation: CASSVGTGATGELFF.

The V gene is TRBV27, the J gene TRBJ2-1; D may be TRBD1 (5 bases). This CDR3 is 16 amino acids long. Germline CDR1 and CDR2: MNHEY and SMNVEV (reference sequence). V lost 2 bases and J lost 5, with 16 bases in between. This CDR3 is CASSLIVAGSDNEQFF. The CDR3 DNA follows: TGTGCCAGCAGTTTAATTGTCGCAGGGTCGGACAATGAGCAGTTCTTC.

The CDR3 nucleotides are TGTGCCAGCAGCCCGGGGACTAGCGGGATCCCTCCGAACACCGGGGAGCTGTTTTTT. It specifies CASSPGTSGIPPNTGELFF. The rearrangement joins TRBV7-3 to TRBJ2-2; 13 bases fit TRBD2. Germline CDR1 is SGHTA and CDR2 is FQGTGA. V trimming: 5 bases; J trimming: 0 bases; junction bases outside the gene matches: 9. CDR3 length: 19 residues.

The chain carries TRBV29-1 and TRBJ2-1, with D possibly TRBD2 on 6 matching bases. The CDR3 has 11 amino acids. Trimming removed 5 bases from V and 9 bases from J, with 11 bases in between. Germline lookup yields CDR1 SQVTM and CDR2 ANQGSEA. DNA for the CDR3: TGCAGCGTTCGGGGGACGGGTGAGCAGTTCTTC. It specifies CSVRGTGEQFF.

The chain uses TRBV11-2 and TRBJ2-1; D call uncertain. The CDR3 is 16 amino acids. Germline V gene lookup returns CDR1 SGHAT and CDR2 FQNNGV. The germline V and J ends were trimmed by 2 bases and 2 bases, with 13 bases remaining between them. The CDR3 region has the DNA TGTGCCAGCAGCTTAAAGTGGAGTAGGACCTACAATGAGCAGTTCTTC. Translation gives CASSLKWSRTYNEQFF.

The rearrangement joins TRBV5-1 to TRBJ1-3; D is unresolved. Germline values: CDR1 SGHRS, CDR2 YFSETQ. This CDR3 is 17 amino acids long. Trimming took 0 bases from V and 0 from J, leaving 13 bases between them. DNA of the CDR3: TGCGCCAGCAGCTTGGCAGTCGGTGGGAGCTCTGGAAACACCATATATTTT. It is translated as CASSLAVGGSSGNTIYF. The full variable domain, rest sourced from reference TRBV5-1 and TRBJ1-3, is KAGVTQTPRYLIKTRGQQVTLSCSPISGHRSVSWYQQTPGQGLQFLFEYFSETQRNKGNFPGRFSGRQFSNSRSEMNVSTLELGDSALYLCASSLAVGGSSGNTIYFGEGSWLTVV.

V and J are TRBV29-1 and TRBJ2-7; D gene uncertain. This CDR3 contains 14 residues. Germline V gene data show CDR1 as SQVTM and CDR2 as ANQGSEA. V shed 4 bases and J shed 0 bases, with 13 bases lying between them. The CDR3 region has the DNA TGCAGCGTTGTTGTGACACTCGGCTCCTACGAGCAGTACTTC. It specifies CSVVVTLGSYEQYF.

The CDR3: CASSLLGLQGGNTDTQYF. CDR3 sequence (DNA): TGTGCCAGCAGTTTATTAGGGTTACAGGGTGGGAACACAGATACGCAGTATTTT. The V call is TRBV28, the J call TRBJ2-3, with D possibly matching TRBD1 (6 bases). Germline CDR1 reads MDHEN; CDR2 reads SYDVKM. The germline V and J ends were trimmed by 1 base and 2 bases, with 19 bases remaining between them. The length of the CDR3 is 18 residues.

This clone occurred many times. The chain is built from TRBV2 and TRBJ2-7; 7 nucleotides match TRBD1. V was pared by 2 bases and J by 3 bases, with 7 bases of the junction left unmatched. CDR3 length: 15 amino acids. Germline V CDR1 and CDR2: SNHLY, FYNNEI. The CDR3 loop reads CASSEWLGDSYEQYF. The CDR3 DNA reads as TGTGCCAGCAGTGAATGGCTAGGGGACAGCTACGAGCAGTACTTC.

The chain joins TRBV7-8 to TRBJ2-1; D unresolved. V was clipped by 2 bases and J by 8 bases, with 13 bases between them. The CDR3 runs 14 residues. Germline loops: CDR1 SGHVS, CDR2 FQNEAQ. The DNA of the CDR3 is TGTGCCAGCAGCTTACTTCCCGTTACTGATGAGCAGTTCTTC. It codes for CASSLLPVTDEQFF.

For this clone: An end of the junction differs from the germline gene, which may be a read error. The chain couples TRBV7-2 to TRBJ2-1, with 9 bases aligning to TRBD2. Germline CDR1 SGHTA, CDR2 FQGNSA. The length of the CDR3 is 17 residues. CDR3 amino acids: CASSLAGALASYNEQFF. For the CDR3, the DNA is TGCGCCAGCAGCTTAGCGGGGGCGCTCGCCTCCTACAATGAGCAGTTCTTC.

This clone was observed once. The CDR3 nucleotides read TGTGCCAGCAGCTTGGGACTAGCGGGCGGCTACAATGAGCAGTTCTTC. Translating gives CASSLGLAGGYNEQFF. This rearrangement joins TRBV5-6 to TRBJ2-1; 10 nucleotides align to TRBD2. Unmatched junction bases numbered 3, after V lost 0 bases and J lost 3 bases. The CDR3 totals 16 residues. In germline, CDR1 is SGHDT, CDR2 YYEEEE.